Following are 9 T cell receptor beta chains from one sample sequenced in a study of blood T cell repertoires in COVID-19. Profiling relied on immunoSEQ multiplex PCR, and the TCRdb table lists in-frame clones only, not all of them. The sample holds 55,000 to 70,000 clones; about nine tenths are singletons and the top ten take 7% to 9%. The sample consisted of peripheral blood. These receptor sequences come from a woman in her seventies with active COVID-19.

This chain joins TRBV30 and TRBJ2-1; 9 bases align to TRBD1. The V and J ends lost 2 bases and 4 bases, in that order; junction bases with no gene match: 9. CDR1 and CDR2 from the germline V gene are GTSNPN and SVGIG (reference sequence). The CDR3 is 16 amino acids. CDR3 residues: CAWSTKDRGDYNEQFF. DNA for the CDR3: TGTGCCTGGAGTACAAAAGACAGGGGGGATTACAATGAGCAGTTCTTC.

The chain joins TRBV11-2 to TRBJ1-1, with a possible D match to TRBD1 (5 bases). V was trimmed by 1 base and J by 0 bases, leaving 6 bases between them. The CDR3 loop spans 14 amino acids. CDR1 is SGHAT, CDR2 FQNNGV, per germline. The CDR3 spells CASSLGQLNTEAFF. The CDR3 coding sequence is TGTGCCAGCAGCTTAGGACAGTTGAACACTGAAGCTTTCTTT.

This chain links TRBV2 with TRBJ2-7, with TRBD2 identical over 8 bases. Looked up from germline, CDR1 is SNHLY and CDR2 is FYNNEI. The CDR3 is 13 residues long. Trimming at V came to 0 bases and at J to 6 bases, leaving 1 base not matched to a gene. The CDR3 DNA sequence: TGTGCCAGCAGTGAAGCTGGGACTAGCGAGCAGTACTTC. Translating gives CASSEAGTSEQYF.

The chain carries TRBV9 and TRBJ2-1; tentatively, D is TRBD1 (6 bases). The germline CDR1 and CDR2 sequences are SGDLS and YYNGEE. The CDR3 is 15 residues long. V lost 2 bases and J lost 1, with 10 bases in between. The CDR3 loop is CASSVHRESYNEQFF. CDR3 sequence (DNA): TGTGCCAGCAGCGTTCACAGGGAGTCCTACAATGAGCAGTTCTTC.

V usage is TRBV4-2 and J usage is TRBJ2-7; a weak D match, TRBD2 (5 bases). Trimming left V 2 bases short and J 2 bases short, with 13 bases between. Germline V gene lookup returns CDR1 LGHNA and CDR2 YNFKEQ. The CDR3 is 15 amino acids. The CDR3 bases are TGTGCCAGCAGCCAAACTCTAGCTGCCACCTACGAGCAGTACTTC. Translation: CASSQTLAATYEQYF.

The V and J genes are TRBV28 and TRBJ1-2; D gene unclear. V was trimmed by 2 bases and J by 4 bases, leaving 11 bases between them. The germline gives CDR1 MDHEN, CDR2 SYDVKM. This CDR3 comprises 14 residues. This chain's CDR3 is CASSLSAAIYGYTF. CDR3 coding DNA: TGTGCCAGCAGTTTAAGTGCGGCGATCTATGGCTACACCTTC.

This sequence joins TRBV5-5 and TRBJ1-1; TRBD1 is a possible D gene (5 bases). The CDR3 consists of 15 residues. The V gene's germline CDR1 is SGHKS and CDR2 YYEKEE (reference sequence). V was clipped by 0 bases and J by 1 base, with 10 bases between them. Here the CDR3 reads CASSLVRTQNTEAFF. The CDR3 DNA sequence: TGTGCCAGCAGCTTGGTGCGGACACAGAACACTGAAGCTTTCTTT.

The chain uses TRBV25-1 and TRBJ2-7; 10 bases agree with TRBD2. V lost 2 bases, J lost 3 bases, and 1 base stayed unmatched. CDR1 is MGHDK, CDR2 SYGVNS, per germline. The CDR3 contains 14 residues. The CDR3 spells CASSESGRDYEQYF. CDR3 coding DNA: TGTGCCAGCAGTGAAAGCGGGAGGGACTACGAGCAGTACTTC.

The rearrangement links TRBV19 to TRBJ1-1, with D unresolved. Per the germline V gene, CDR1 is LNHDA and CDR2 is SQIVND (reference sequence). The CDR3 runs 11 residues. V was shortened by 10 bases and J by 0 bases, with 6 bases between the two germline ends. The CDR3 region is CATSMNTEAFF. The DNA for the CDR3 is TGTGCCACCTCTATGAACACTGAAGCTTTCTTT.